This paragraph reports one TCR beta chain. CDR3 length equals 17 residues. J lost 3 bases, V lost 2 bases, and 7 bases had no gene match. Germline CDR1 and CDR2: MDHEN and SYDVKM. The entry originates in a study of cytomegalovirus exposure and HLA in healthy donors. Primers for the PCR totalled 60 Vbeta and 13 Jbeta. Assay used: immunoSEQ multiplex PCR; TCRdb lists only in-frame clones, some missing. Of 65,000 to 90,000 clones in the sample, just under 75% are singletons; the top ten hold 3.5% to 5%. The sequence was collected from a man between 60 and 75 years old in good health and CMV-seronegative. J is TRBJ2-6 and V is TRBV28; TRBD1 matches at 7 bases. Sample: PBMCs. CDR3 in DNA: TGTGCCAGCAGTTTAGTTGGACAGGTGAATGGGGCCAACGTCCTGACTTTC. Translation gives CASSLVGQVNGANVLTF. Based on the CDR3 plus reference TRBV28 and TRBJ2-6, the full variable domain is DVKVTQSSRYLVKRTGEKVFLECVQDMDHENMFWYRQDPGLGLRLIYFSYDVKMKEKGDIPEGYSVSREKKERFSLILESASTNQTSMYLCASSLVGQVNGANVLTFGAGSRLTVL.